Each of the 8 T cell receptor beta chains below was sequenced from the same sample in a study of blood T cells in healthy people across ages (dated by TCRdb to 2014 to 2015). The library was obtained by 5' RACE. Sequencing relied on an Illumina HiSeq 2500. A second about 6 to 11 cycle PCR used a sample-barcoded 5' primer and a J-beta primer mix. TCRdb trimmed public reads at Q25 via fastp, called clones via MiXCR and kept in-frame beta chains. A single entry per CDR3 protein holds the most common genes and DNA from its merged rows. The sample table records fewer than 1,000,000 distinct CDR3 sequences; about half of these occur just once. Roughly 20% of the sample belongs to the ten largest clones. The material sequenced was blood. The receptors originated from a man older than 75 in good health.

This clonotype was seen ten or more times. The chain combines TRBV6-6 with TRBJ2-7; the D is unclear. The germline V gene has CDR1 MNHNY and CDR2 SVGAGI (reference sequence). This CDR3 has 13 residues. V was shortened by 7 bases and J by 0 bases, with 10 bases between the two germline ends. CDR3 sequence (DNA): TGTGCCAGCACCGGCGAGAGCTCCTACGAGCAGTACTTC. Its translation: CASTGESSYEQYF.

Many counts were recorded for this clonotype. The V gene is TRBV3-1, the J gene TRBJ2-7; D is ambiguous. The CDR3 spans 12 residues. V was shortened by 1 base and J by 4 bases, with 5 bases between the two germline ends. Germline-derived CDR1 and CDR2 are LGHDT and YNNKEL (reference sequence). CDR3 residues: CASSQAGYEQYF. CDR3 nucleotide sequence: TGTGCCAGCAGCCAAGCGGGTTACGAGCAGTACTTC.

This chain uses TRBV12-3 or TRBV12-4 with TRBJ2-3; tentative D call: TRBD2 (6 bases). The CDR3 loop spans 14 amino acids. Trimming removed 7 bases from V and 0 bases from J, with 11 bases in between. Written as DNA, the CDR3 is TGTGCCAGCACCAAGACTAGGAGCACAGATACGCAGTATTTT. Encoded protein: CASTKTRSTDTQYF.

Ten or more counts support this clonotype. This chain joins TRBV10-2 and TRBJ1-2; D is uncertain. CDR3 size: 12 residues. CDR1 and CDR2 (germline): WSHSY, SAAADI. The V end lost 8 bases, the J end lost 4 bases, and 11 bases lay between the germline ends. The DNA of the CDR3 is TGCGCCAGCTCGCTGGAGAGCTATGGCTACACCTTC. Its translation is CASSLESYGYTF.

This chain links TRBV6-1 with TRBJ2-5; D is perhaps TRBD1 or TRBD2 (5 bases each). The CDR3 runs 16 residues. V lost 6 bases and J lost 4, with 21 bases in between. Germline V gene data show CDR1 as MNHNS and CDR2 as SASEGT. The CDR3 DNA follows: TGTGCCAGCAGAGGAGAGGGGACCCGGATAGGAGAGACCCAGTACTTC. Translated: CASRGEGTRIGETQYF.

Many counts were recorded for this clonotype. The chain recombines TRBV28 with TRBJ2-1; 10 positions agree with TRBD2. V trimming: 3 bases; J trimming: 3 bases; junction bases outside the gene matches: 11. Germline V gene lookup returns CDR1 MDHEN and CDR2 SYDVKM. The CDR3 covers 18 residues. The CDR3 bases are TGTGCCAGCAGTTTCGGCAGATTAGCGGGAGGAGACTACAATGAGCAGTTCTTC. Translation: CASSFGRLAGGDYNEQFF.

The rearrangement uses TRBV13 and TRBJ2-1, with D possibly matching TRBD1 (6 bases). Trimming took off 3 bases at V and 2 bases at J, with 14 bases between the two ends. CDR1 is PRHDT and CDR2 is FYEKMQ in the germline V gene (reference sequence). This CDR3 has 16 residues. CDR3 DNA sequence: TGTGCCAGCAGCTTGGAGAGTGGGGGCGCCTACAATGAGCAGTTCTTC. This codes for CASSLESGGAYNEQFF. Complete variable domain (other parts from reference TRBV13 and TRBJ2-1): AAGVIQSPRHLIKEKRETATLKCYPIPRHDTVYWYQQGPGQDPQFLISFYEKMQSDKGSIPDRFSAQQFSDYHSELNMSSLELGDSALYFCASSLESGGAYNEQFFGPGTRLTVL.

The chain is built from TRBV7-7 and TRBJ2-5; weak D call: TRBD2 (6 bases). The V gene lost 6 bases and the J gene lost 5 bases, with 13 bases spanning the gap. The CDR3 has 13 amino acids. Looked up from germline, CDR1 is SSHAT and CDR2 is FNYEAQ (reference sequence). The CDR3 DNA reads TGTGCCAGCAGTGCGGGGCGAAGGGAGACCCAGTACTTC. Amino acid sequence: CASSAGRRETQYF.